This TCR beta chain was recovered during a study of Graves' ophthalmopathy and Graves' hyperthyroidism. The length of the CDR3 is 14 residues. The germline CDR1 and CDR2 sequences are LNHDA and SQIVND (reference sequence). V was pared by 1 base and J by 1 base, with 7 bases between. Amplified TCR beta CDR3 regions were obtained using RNA transcripts as template. First-round RT-PCR with HTBI primers preceded a second-round multiplex PCR. TCRdb reprocessed the multiplex PCR reads via MiXCR and lists one record per CDR3 protein. Among roughly 500,000 distinct CDR3 sequences listed, approximately 14% were seen once. Overall study results and limits: The model forecast ophthalmopathy progression, reaching 60% to 71% sensitivity and roughly 72% specificity.

The PBMCs originated from around 9.7 ml of fresh peripheral blood. This clonotype has a count of ten or more. Antigen unknown. The chain combines TRBV19 with TRBJ2-5; perhaps TRBD1 as D (6 bases). Sequencing was done on a sample of blood. The TCR sequence derives from a woman aged 25 to 39 with Graves' ophthalmopathy. The CDR3: CASSIGTAQETQYF. In nucleotides, the CDR3 is TGTGCCAGTAGTATAGGGACAGCCCAAGAGACCCAGTACTTC.